This TCR beta chain is from a study of T cells in Graves' hyperthyroidism and ophthalmopathy. Study background: It was at initial diagnosis, before any treatment, that peripheral blood was collected.

A lack of ophthalmopathy progression within 18 months defined stable Graves' hyperthyroidism. Patients aged 18 to 65 had newly diagnosed hyperthyroidism of under 2 months' duration. Concerning this clonotype: What it recognizes is unknown.

Trimming left V 0 bases short and J 7 bases short, with 10 bases between. The CDR3 is made up of 15 amino acids. The germline V gene encodes CDR1 WSHSY and CDR2 SAAADI. TCR beta CDR3 sequences were amplified from RNA transcripts. An initial round of RT-PCR targeting the TCR CDR3 relied on the HTBI primer set. TCRdb re-derived calls from the multiplex PCR reads in MiXCR, one entry per CDR3 protein. The sample lists around 560,000 distinct CDR3 sequences, roughly 17% occurring once. Study observations and caveats: Most thyroid clonotypes that were expanded above 0.001 also turned up in blood.

The sample was blood. The gene calls are TRBV10-2 and TRBJ1-6, with D maybe TRBD1 (5 bases). This sequence was found in a young woman with Graves' hyperthyroidism. CDR3 DNA: TGCGCCAGCAGTGAGTCTGTAGGGGTGAATTCACCCCTCCACTTT. Encoded protein: CASSESVGVNSPLHF.